This T cell receptor beta chain was captured in a study of human T cells and chemical hapten exposure. General study points: TCRs whose frequency exceeded 1 in 1000 remained the same following DPC sensitization.

Total RNA was extracted from unfractionated whole blood. In the authors' methods: Samples ranged from roughly 23,224 to 700,000 TCRs, with a median of about 96,000. Each CDR3 protein gets one entry after TCRdb re-called the 5' RACE reads with MiXCR. TCRdb, not the original authors, processed these V and J calls. The sample includes tens of thousands of distinct CDR3 sequences, roughly 8% of them seen just once. This clonotype was recorded many times. The antigen remains undetermined. CDR1 is SGHTA and CDR2 is FQGTGA in the germline V gene. The CDR3 length is 15 residues. V was clipped by 5 bases and J by 4 bases, with 12 bases between them.

The sequence was collected from a male donor in good health. The chain carries TRBV7-3 and TRBJ2-6; TRBD1 is a possible D gene (6 bases). CDR3 bases: TGTGCCAGCAGCCGCACAGGGTTCGGGGCCAACGTCCTGACTTTC. Its protein product is CASSRTGFGANVLTF. Full variable domain (missing parts from reference TRBV7-3 and TRBJ2-6): GAGVSQTPSNKVTEKGKYVELRCDPISGHTALYWYRQSLGQGPEFLIYFQGTGAADDSGLPNDRFFAVRPEGSVSTLKIQRTERGDSAVYLCASSRTGFGANVLTFGAGSRLTVL.